These T cell receptor beta chains were read from a single sample in a study of OX40 agonist ivuxolimab in advanced cancers. Measured with immunoSEQ multiplex PCR; TCRdb has only the in-frame clones, and not every one. The sample contains approximately 39,000 clones, around 80% of which appear only once. The specimen comprised CD4+ or CD8+ T cells sorted from blood, sampled in a trial of the OX40 agonist ivuxolimab. These receptors were collected from an adult with an advanced solid tumor such as melanoma, head and neck, liver or kidney cancer. Both conserved end residues are part of each CDR3. Fields, in order: clone size, CDR3 length, J gene, V gene, D gene, CDR3 DNA, CDR3 protein. The D gene is left open where the match is weak. Not every row has a clone size; where given, it reads once, few, many or a size class.

abundance: .; len: 19; j_gene: TRBJ2-7; v_gene: TRBV11-2; d_gene: .; CDR3nt: TGTGCCAGCAGCTTAGATCAAGGTGAGGAAGGGGGGGACTCCTACGAGCAGTACTTC; CDR3aa: CASSLDQGEEGGDSYEQYF
abundance: .; len: 15; j_gene: TRBJ2-7; v_gene: TRBV4-3; d_gene: .; CDR3nt: TGCGCCAGCAGCCAAGGGAGGGGGGGGTCCTACGAGCAGTACTTC; CDR3aa: CASSQGRGGSYEQYF
abundance: .; len: 14; j_gene: TRBJ2-3; v_gene: TRBV7-9; d_gene: .; CDR3nt: TGTGCCAGCAGCTTAGGAGGGGCCTCAGATACGCAGTATTTT; CDR3aa: CASSLGGASDTQYF
abundance: .; len: 16; j_gene: TRBJ2-1; v_gene: TRBV7-2; d_gene: TRBD2; CDR3nt: TGTGCCAGCAGCTTAGTTTTCAGCGGGGGGAACAATGAGCAGTTCTTC; CDR3aa: CASSLVFSGGNNEQFF
abundance: .; len: 14; j_gene: TRBJ1-5; v_gene: TRBV6-5; d_gene: .; CDR3nt: TGTGCCAGCAGCCTTTCCCAAGGTGGCCAGCCCCAGCATTTT; CDR3aa: CASSLSQGGQPQHF
abundance: .; len: 14; j_gene: TRBJ1-1; v_gene: TRBV7-9; d_gene: .; CDR3nt: TGTGCCAGCAGCTGGGGGAATATGGGCACTGAAGCTTTCTTT; CDR3aa: CASSWGNMGTEAFF
abundance: .; len: 15; j_gene: TRBJ1-5; v_gene: TRBV27; d_gene: TRBD1; CDR3nt: TGTGCCAGCAGAACCGGGACAGTAAGCAATCAGCCCCAGCATTTT; CDR3aa: CASRTGTVSNQPQHF
abundance: .; len: 15; j_gene: TRBJ1-5; v_gene: TRBV7-3; d_gene: .; CDR3nt: TGTGCCAGCAGCTTAAGGGGGGATACGCATCAGCCCCAGCATTTT; CDR3aa: CASSLRGDTHQPQHF
abundance: .; len: 15; j_gene: TRBJ2-3; v_gene: TRBV7-3; d_gene: TRBD1; CDR3nt: TGTGCCAGCTCCCCAGGGGGTGTTAGCACAGATACGCAGTATTTT; CDR3aa: CASSPGGVSTDTQYF
abundance: .; len: 17; j_gene: TRBJ2-2; v_gene: TRBV19; d_gene: TRBD1; CDR3nt: TGTGCCAGTAGTCCCAGCCGGACAGGGTTTTTCCCCGGGGAGCTGTTTTTT; CDR3aa: CASSPSRTGFFPGELFF
abundance: .; len: 15; j_gene: TRBJ2-5; v_gene: TRBV28; d_gene: TRBD2; CDR3nt: TGTGCCAGCAGTACATGGATAGCGGGAGTGGAGACCCAGTACTTC; CDR3aa: CASSTWIAGVETQYF
abundance: .; len: 16; j_gene: TRBJ2-3; v_gene: TRBV5-6; d_gene: TRBD2; CDR3nt: TGTGCCAGCAGGCTAGCGGGAGCCGGCGGCACAGATACGCAGTATTTT; CDR3aa: CASRLAGAGGTDTQYF
abundance: .; len: 15; j_gene: TRBJ2-7; v_gene: TRBV4-1; d_gene: TRBD1; CDR3nt: TGCGCCAGCAGCCAAGACGGACAGGGGACATACGAGCAGTACTTC; CDR3aa: CASSQDGQGTYEQYF
abundance: few; len: 13; j_gene: TRBJ1-1; v_gene: TRBV7-6; d_gene: .; CDR3nt: TGTGCCAGCAGCCTCAGGGGATACACTGAAGCTTTCTTT; CDR3aa: CASSLRGYTEAFF
abundance: .; len: 13; j_gene: TRBJ1-1; v_gene: TRBV11-2; d_gene: .; CDR3nt: TGTGCCAGCAGCTTACTGGGGGTTGTTGAAGCTTTCTTT; CDR3aa: CASSLLGVVEAFF
abundance: .; len: 19; j_gene: TRBJ1-2; v_gene: TRBV28; d_gene: .; CDR3nt: TGTGCCAGCAGAACTCGGACGGGACCTAAGCCTGCCGCTAACTATGGCTACACCTTC; CDR3aa: CASRTRTGPKPAANYGYTF
abundance: once; len: 15; j_gene: TRBJ1-4; v_gene: TRBV7-6; d_gene: TRBD1; CDR3nt: TGTGCCAGCAGCCTAGGACAGGGGATAGGAGAAAAACTGTTTTTT; CDR3aa: CASSLGQGIGEKLFF
abundance: .; len: 16; j_gene: TRBJ2-5; v_gene: TRBV7-9; d_gene: TRBD1; CDR3nt: TGTGCCAGCAGCCTAGGCCCCCAGGGGGCCCAAGAGACCCAGTACTTC; CDR3aa: CASSLGPQGAQETQYF
abundance: .; len: 16; j_gene: TRBJ2-2; v_gene: TRBV19; d_gene: .; CDR3nt: TGTGCCAGTAGTGTTCGACAGGGAGGTGGCACCGGGGAGCTGTTTTTT; CDR3aa: CASSVRQGGGTGELFF
abundance: .; len: 14; j_gene: TRBJ2-1; v_gene: TRBV11-3; d_gene: .; CDR3nt: TGTGCCAGCAGCTTGGGACGGCTACACAATGAGCAGTTCTTC; CDR3aa: CASSLGRLHNEQFF
abundance: .; len: 15; j_gene: TRBJ1-1; v_gene: TRBV18; d_gene: .; CDR3nt: TGTGCCAGCTCGGGGAACGGGGGGAGGAACACTGAAGCTTTCTTT; CDR3aa: CASSGNGGRNTEAFF
abundance: .; len: 14; j_gene: TRBJ2-7; v_gene: TRBV9; d_gene: .; CDR3nt: TGTGCCAGCAGCGCCAGCACGGCAAACTACGAGCAGTACTTC; CDR3aa: CASSASTANYEQYF
abundance: .; len: 15; j_gene: TRBJ1-3; v_gene: TRBV7-9; d_gene: .; CDR3nt: TGTGCCAGCAGCTTAGAGGGGGTTTATGGAAACACCATATATTTT; CDR3aa: CASSLEGVYGNTIYF
abundance: .; len: 15; j_gene: TRBJ2-5; v_gene: TRBV5-1; d_gene: TRBD2; CDR3nt: TGCGCCAGCAGCAGCTCGGGACTAGGCACAGAGACCCAGTACTTC; CDR3aa: CASSSSGLGTETQYF
abundance: .; len: 15; j_gene: TRBJ2-2; v_gene: TRBV7-2; d_gene: .; CDR3nt: TGTGCCAGCAGCTTAGACGGGTTGAACACCGGGGAGCTGTTTTTT; CDR3aa: CASSLDGLNTGELFF
abundance: .; len: 15; j_gene: TRBJ2-1; v_gene: TRBV9; d_gene: .; CDR3nt: TGTGCCAGCAGCGTAGCTCAGGTATCCTACAATGAGCAGTTCTTC; CDR3aa: CASSVAQVSYNEQFF
abundance: few; len: 15; j_gene: TRBJ2-7; v_gene: TRBV4-3; d_gene: .; CDR3nt: TGCGCCAGCAGCCAAGAAGCCTCGGCGGGATACGAGCAGTACTTC; CDR3aa: CASSQEASAGYEQYF
abundance: .; len: 16; j_gene: TRBJ1-4; v_gene: TRBV9; d_gene: TRBD1; CDR3nt: TGTGCCAGCAGCGCGTCCGACAGGGGAGGTGGTGAAAAACTGTTTTTT; CDR3aa: CASSASDRGGGEKLFF